These 27 T cell receptor beta chains were sequenced from one sample in a study of shared clonotypes between healthy human individuals. The table came from immunoSEQ multiplex PCR; TCRdb's copy has only in-frame clones and leaves some out. The sample lists hundreds of thousands of clones; roughly 70% were seen once. The specimen sequenced was memory CD4+ T cells sorted from blood. The subset was: CD45RA-negative fraction. The receptors stem from a woman aged 25 to 45 in good health.

This clone was seen a single time. The chain employs TRBV6-5 and TRBJ2-7; D is uncertain. Germline V gene sequence: CDR1 MNHEY, CDR2 SVGAGI. The CDR3 length is 13 residues. V shed 7 bases and J shed 3 bases, with 13 bases lying between them. In DNA, the CDR3 is TGTGCCAGCATAAGTCCAAACGGCTACGAGCAGTACTTC. It specifies CASISPNGYEQYF.

V gene TRBV2 combines with J gene TRBJ1-1; tentatively, D is TRBD1 (6 bases). V lost 2 bases and J 4 bases, leaving 14 bases between the germline ends. This CDR3 is 15 amino acids long. Germline V gives CDR1 SNHLY, CDR2 FYNNEI. CDR3 in amino acids: CASSEIYGGGTEAFF. CDR3 DNA sequence: TGTGCCAGCAGTGAAATTTATGGAGGGGGCACTGAAGCTTTCTTT.

The rearrangement joins TRBV5-1 to TRBJ1-1, with a tentative D call TRBD1 (6 bases). Germline V lookup: CDR1 SGHRS, CDR2 YFSETQ. Trimming pared 2 bases from V and 5 bases from J, leaving 13 bases between. The CDR3 has 14 amino acids. The CDR3 is CASSLSGTLTEAFF. Here the CDR3 DNA reads TGCGCCAGCAGCTTATCCGGGACATTAACTGAAGCTTTCTTT.

This rearrangement joins TRBV2 to TRBJ2-1, with D tentatively TRBD1 or TRBD2 (5 bases each). CDR3 length: 18 residues. Trimming removed 7 bases at V and 4 bases at J, with 26 bases between. Germline CDR1 SNHLY, CDR2 FYNNEI. As DNA, the CDR3 is TGTGCCAGCACTAAATTTGGCCCGGGACGTCTTATTTACAATGAGCAGTTCTTC. Translating gives CASTKFGPGRLIYNEQFF.

The chain joins TRBV19 to TRBJ2-7; possibly TRBD1 for D (5 bases). CDR1 is LNHDA, CDR2 SQIVND, per germline (reference sequence). The ends were cut back, 5 bases at V and 6 bases at J, with 20 bases in the middle. CDR3 length: 15 amino acids. The CDR3 coding sequence is TGTGCCAGTAGTCCACGTGGGCAGGGCTTCTCCGAGCAGTACTTC. Translation: CASSPRGQGFSEQYF. The whole variable domain, remainder taken from reference TRBV19 and TRBJ2-7, is DGGITQSPKYLFRKEGQNVTLSCEQNLNHDAMYWYRQDPGQGLRLIYYSQIVNDFQKGDIAEGYSVSREKKESFPLTVTSAQKNPTAFYLCASSPRGQGFSEQYFGPGTRLTVT.

This clone was seen a single time. This chain joins TRBV5-5 and TRBJ1-2; tentative D call: TRBD1 (5 bases). The length of the CDR3 is 14 residues. CDR1 and CDR2 from the germline V gene are SGHKS and YYEKEE (reference sequence). With 3 bases removed from V and 7 bases from J, the gap between germline ends came to 16 bases. The CDR3 sequence: CASSSLGGEGGYTF. Here the CDR3 DNA reads TGTGCCAGCAGCTCCCTCGGGGGAGAGGGTGGCTACACCTTC.

The J gene is TRBJ2-7, the V gene TRBV9; 7 positions match TRBD1. Per the germline V gene, CDR1 is SGDLS and CDR2 is YYNGEE. The CDR3 runs to 15 residues. The V and J ends lost 0 bases and 3 bases, in that order; junction bases with no gene match: 6. Here the CDR3 DNA reads TGTGCCAGCAGCGTAGCTACAGGGGCCCTCTACGAGCAGTACTTC. The encoded protein is CASSVATGALYEQYF.

The rearrangement links TRBV5-8 to TRBJ2-1, with TRBD2 matching over 8 bases. V was pared by 4 bases and J by 0 bases, with 15 bases of the junction left unmatched. The germline V gene encodes CDR1 SGHTS and CDR2 YDEGEE. The CDR3 is made up of 19 amino acids. The CDR3 nucleotides read TGTGCCAGCAGCCCGCCCCTAGCTAGCGGGCGATCCTCCTACAATGAGCAGTTCTTC. It translates to CASSPPLASGRSSYNEQFF. Variable domain in full (rest from reference TRBV5-8 and TRBJ2-1): EAGVTQSPTHLIKTRGQQATLRCSPISGHTSVYWYQQALGLGLQFLLWYDEGEERNRGNFPPRFSGRQFPNYSSELNVNALELEDSALYLCASSPPLASGRSSYNEQFFGPGTRLTVL.

V gene TRBV7-9 combines with J gene TRBJ1-2; 10 nucleotides agree with TRBD1. There are 15 residues in the CDR3. V was pared by 2 bases and J by 5 bases, with 5 bases of the junction left unmatched. From germline, CDR1 is SEHNR and CDR2 FQNEAQ (reference sequence). The CDR3 loop is CASSLNDRGHYGYTF. Here the CDR3 DNA reads TGTGCCAGCAGCTTAAATGACAGGGGGCATTATGGCTACACCTTC.

The chain links TRBV7-6 to TRBJ2-7; TRBD2 matches at 8 bases. Germline assignment: CDR1 SGHVS and CDR2 FNYEAQ. J gave up 9 bases and V 5 bases, and 9 bases lay outside the gene matches. There are 13 residues in the CDR3. CDR3 coding DNA: TGTGCCAGCAGCGCCCGACTAGCGCGTTGGCAGTACTTC. Encoded protein: CASSARLARWQYF.

This clone was seen ten or more times. The gene calls are TRBV7-9 and TRBJ2-2, with D possibly being TRBD2 (6 bases). Germline assignment: CDR1 SEHNR and CDR2 FQNEAQ (reference sequence). This CDR3 has 16 residues. The V end was cut by 0 bases, the J end by 6 bases, with 14 bases between. The CDR3 loop reads CASSLAALAMAGELFF. In nucleotides, the CDR3 is TGTGCCAGCAGCTTAGCGGCACTAGCTATGGCCGGGGAGCTGTTTTTT.

J is TRBJ2-7 and V is TRBV7-2; D is undetermined. Trimming pared 6 bases from V and 0 bases from J, leaving 6 bases between. The CDR3 sequence is 12 residues long. Germline V gives CDR1 SGHTA, CDR2 FQGNSA. In DNA form, the CDR3 reads TGTGCCAGCAGGAAGGGCTCCTACGAGCAGTACTTC. Encoded protein: CASRKGSYEQYF.

This clone was seen ten or more times. This rearrangement joins TRBV5-1 to TRBJ2-3, with TRBD2 as a possible D gene (6 bases). CDR3 size: 16 residues. The ends were cut back, 2 bases at V and 2 bases at J, with 15 bases in the middle. CDR1 and CDR2 from the germline V gene are SGHRS and YFSETQ. The DNA for the CDR3 is TGCGCCAGCAGCTTTTCGTCTGGCGGGAACACAGATACGCAGTATTTT. This sequence encodes CASSFSSGGNTDTQYF. Variable domain in full (rest from reference TRBV5-1 and TRBJ2-3): KAGVTQTPRYLIKTRGQQVTLSCSPISGHRSVSWYQQTPGQGLQFLFEYFSETQRNKGNFPGRFSGRQFSNSRSEMNVSTLELGDSALYLCASSFSSGGNTDTQYFGPGTRLTVL.

This clone was seen once. As DNA, the CDR3 is TGTGCCATCAGGGGAAAGACAGGCATGAACACTGAAGCTTTCTTT. Protein: CAIRGKTGMNTEAFF. The J gene is TRBJ1-1, the V gene TRBV10-3; a weak D match, TRBD1 (6 bases). CDR1 and CDR2 (germline): ENHRY, SYGVKD. Trimming pared 6 bases from V and 0 bases from J, leaving 14 bases between. The CDR3 totals 15 residues.

The chain uses TRBV7-6 and TRBJ2-1; possible D gene TRBD1, 6 bases. This CDR3 comprises 15 residues. Per the germline V gene, CDR1 is SGHVS and CDR2 is FNYEAQ. With 1 base removed from V and 2 bases from J, the gap between germline ends came to 9 bases. This CDR3 is CASSLVQGAYNEQFF. CDR3 DNA sequence: TGTGCCAGCAGCTTAGTACAGGGTGCCTACAATGAGCAGTTCTTC.

This clone was detected many times. Different DNA sequences within this sample yield the same CDR3. The J gene is TRBJ2-7, the V gene TRBV7-8; TRBD1 matches 7 bases. CDR1 SGHVS and CDR2 FQNEAQ come from the germline V gene. J lost 6 bases, V lost 5 bases, and 22 bases had no gene match. The CDR3 spans 18 residues. The CDR3 DNA is TGTGCCAGCAGCCCAGGTGTGCATGTAGGGGGCAAGTCCGGCGAGCAGTACTTC. It codes for CASSPGVHVGGKSGEQYF.

The chain employs TRBV2 and TRBJ1-4; D perhaps matches TRBD1 (6 bases). The germline V and J ends were trimmed by 2 bases and 5 bases, with 12 bases remaining between them. The CDR3 spans 15 residues. Germline-derived CDR1 and CDR2 are SNHLY and FYNNEI. The chain's CDR3 is CASSEQDSENEKLFF. The CDR3 DNA is TGTGCCAGCAGTGAACAGGACAGTGAGAATGAAAAACTGTTTTTT.

The chain carries TRBV5-1 and TRBJ2-3, with D possibly being TRBD2 (6 bases). The CDR3 runs 16 residues. The V and J ends lost 0 bases and 3 bases respectively, with 14 bases between them. Looked up from germline, CDR1 is SGHRS and CDR2 is YFSETQ. The chain's CDR3 is CASSLVTGVGTDTQYF. CDR3 bases: TGCGCCAGCAGCTTGGTCACGGGAGTAGGGACAGATACGCAGTATTTT. Filled out from reference TRBV5-1 and TRBJ2-3, the complete variable domain reads KAGVTQTPRYLIKTRGQQVTLSCSPISGHRSVSWYQQTPGQGLQFLFEYFSETQRNKGNFPGRFSGRQFSNSRSEMNVSTLELGDSALYLCASSLVTGVGTDTQYFGPGTRLTVL.

The rearrangement uses TRBV25-1 and TRBJ2-2; no clear D. This CDR3 is built from 12 residues. Germline V lookup: CDR1 MGHDK, CDR2 SYGVNS. Between the trimmed V and J ends, which lost 0 bases and 4 bases, there was a span of 0 bases. CDR3 DNA: TGTGCCAGCAGTGAATACACCGGGGAGCTGTTTTTT. Translating it yields CASSEYTGELFF.

The gene calls are TRBV6-5 and TRBJ2-3; 14 bases line up with TRBD2. The CDR3 spans 16 residues. Germline CDR1 and CDR2: MNHEY and SVGAGI. Losses at the gene ends were 4 bases for V and 3 bases for J; bases not matched to a gene: 3. CDR3 DNA: TGTGCCAGCAGTTTGAGACTAGCGGGAGGGACAGATACGCAGTATTTT. Its translation: CASSLRLAGGTDTQYF.

V and J are TRBV28 and TRBJ1-5; 8 nucleotides line up with TRBD1. The CDR3 spans 16 residues. Germline assignment: CDR1 MDHEN and CDR2 SYDVKM. Unmatched junction bases numbered 5, after V lost 2 bases and J lost 2 bases. The CDR3: CASSLLGQGGNQPQHF. The CDR3 nucleotides are TGTGCCAGCAGTTTACTAGGACAGGGAGGCAATCAGCCCCAGCATTTT.

This clone was seen just once. The rearrangement joins TRBV10-3 to TRBJ2-7; tentative D call: TRBD1 (5 bases). CDR1 is ENHRY, CDR2 SYGVKD, per germline. The CDR3 runs 14 residues. V lost 5 bases and J 0 bases, leaving 11 bases between the germline ends. CDR3 sequence: CAISLDRTSYEQYF. CDR3 sequence (DNA): TGTGCCATCAGTTTAGACAGAACCTCCTACGAGCAGTACTTC.

The rearrangement joins TRBV10-1 to TRBJ2-5; 8 bases match TRBD1. The germline V gene has CDR1 WNHNN and CDR2 SYGVQD (reference sequence). The J segment lost 5 bases and the V segment lost 6 bases, leaving 8 bases of the junction unmatched. This CDR3 spans 14 amino acids. The CDR3 loop reads CASRAGQGGETQYF. Here the CDR3 DNA reads TGCGCCAGCAGAGCCGGACAGGGTGGGGAGACCCAGTACTTC.

This clone was seen at least ten times. The chain combines TRBV5-1 with TRBJ2-2; 7 bases are shared with TRBD2. CDR1 SGHRS and CDR2 YFSETQ come from the germline V gene. V lost 3 bases to trimming and J lost 3 bases; unmatched junction nucleotides: 8. CDR3 size: 16 residues. The CDR3, as DNA: TGCGCCAGCAGCTCAACCGGGGACTACTACACCGGGGAGCTGTTTTTT. This translates into CASSSTGDYYTGELFF. Together with reference TRBV5-1 and TRBJ2-2, the CDR3 gives the full variable domain: KAGVTQTPRYLIKTRGQQVTLSCSPISGHRSVSWYQQTPGQGLQFLFEYFSETQRNKGNFPGRFSGRQFSNSRSEMNVSTLELGDSALYLCASSSTGDYYTGELFFGEGSRLTVL.

The chain combines TRBV2 with TRBJ1-5, with D possibly TRBD1 on 5 matching bases. Germline V gene data show CDR1 as SNHLY and CDR2 as FYNNEI. This CDR3 has 14 residues. Between the trimmed V and J ends, which lost 3 bases and 8 bases, there was a span of 14 bases. The CDR3 sequence is CASSDGVVREPQHF. Here the CDR3 DNA reads TGTGCCAGCAGTGACGGGGTCGTCAGGGAGCCCCAGCATTTT.

J is TRBJ2-7 and V is TRBV4-1; D is undetermined. The CDR3 consists of 15 residues. CDR1 and CDR2 from the germline V gene are MGHRA and YSYEKL. V was clipped by 8 bases and J by 1 base, with 18 bases between them. The CDR3 here is CASRTLDVRSYEQYF. CDR3 DNA sequence: TGCGCCAGCCGAACGTTGGACGTAAGGTCCTACGAGCAGTACTTC.

J is TRBJ2-7 and V is TRBV28, with 7 bases identical to TRBD2. Per the germline V gene, CDR1 is MDHEN and CDR2 is SYDVKM. V lost 7 bases, J lost 7 bases, and 13 bases stayed unmatched. The CDR3 spans 14 residues. The CDR3 DNA is TGTGCCAGCACTCCAGGACTAGAGGCGAGTGAGCAGTACTTC. This sequence encodes CASTPGLEASEQYF.